Following are 2 T cell receptor beta chains from one sample sequenced in a study of blood T cell repertoires in COVID-19. Method: immunoSEQ multiplex PCR; TCRdb's copy keeps in-frame clones and lacks some. The sample has 100,000 to 150,000 clones, around nine tenths seen once; the top ten hold 9.5% to 12%. Sequencing was carried out using peripheral blood. The receptors derive from a woman in her 70s with COVID-19, enrolled during active disease.

This chain links TRBV4-2 with TRBJ1-4, with a tentative D call TRBD1 (5 bases). V was shortened by 6 bases and J by 3 bases, with 11 bases between the two germline ends. The CDR3 has 14 amino acids. Germline V gene data show CDR1 as LGHNA and CDR2 as YNFKEQ. CDR3 residues: CASSTGSSNEKLFF. CDR3 DNA: TGTGCCAGCAGTACAGGTAGCTCTAATGAAAAACTGTTTTTT.

The CDR3 loop reads CASTRSGGGGRQQYF. The CDR3 nucleotides read TGTGCCAGCACCCGAAGCGGGGGAGGGGGGAGACAGCAGTACTTC. This sequence joins TRBV7-6 and TRBJ2-7; 8 bases are shared with TRBD2. V was clipped by 7 bases and J by 8 bases; unmatched bases: 16. The CDR3 loop spans 15 amino acids. Germline V gene sequence: CDR1 SGHVS, CDR2 FNYEAQ.